This is a list of T cell receptor beta chains from one sample in a study of persistence of HIV-infected CD4 T cells. Only in-frame clones appear in the TCRdb table, and some are missing; sequencing was by immunoSEQ multiplex PCR. In the table there are approximately 46,000 clones, about 90% of which are singletons. These receptors are not linked to any known antigen. The sample consisted of CD4+ T cells sorted from PBMCs after roughly 18-hour stimulation, taken from a patient who received antiretroviral therapy. These receptors all stem from an adult woman with HIV who was CMV-seropositive. The CDR3 runs from the conserved cysteine through the conserved F or W. Each record gives: D gene, V gene, CDR3 length, clone size, J gene, CDR3 DNA, CDR3 protein. A D gene is named only where the DNA matches it firmly. For some rows the clone size is stated as once, few or many, or as a class when expanded; others skip it.

>.|TRBV3-1/TRBV3-2|13|.|TRBJ2-7
TGTGCCAGCAGCCAAGGTGTTGAGGTCCCGCAGTACTTC
CASSQGVEVPQYF
>TRBD1|TRBV5-1|14|once|TRBJ1-1
TGCGCCAGCAGCTTGAAAGGGGGCGACTCTGAAGCTTTCTTT
CASSLKGGDSEAFF
>.|TRBV12-3/TRBV12-4|13|.|TRBJ1-1
TGTGCCAGCAGCCTCCGACAGAACACTGAAGCTTTCTTT
CASSLRQNTEAFF
>.|TRBV9|19|.|TRBJ2-2
TGTGCCAGCAGCGTGGGGCTCGGCAGGGTGGTCCTGAACACCGGGGAGCTGTTTTTT
CASSVGLGRVVLNTGELFF
>.|TRBV7-2|16|.|TRBJ2-5
TGTGCCAGCAGCCTACGGGCCGGGGGATTCCAAGAGACCCAGTACTTC
CASSLRAGGFQETQYF
>.|TRBV27|13|medium-sized|TRBJ1-2
TGTGCCAGCATCCCTGACGGTTACTATGGCTACACCTTC
CASIPDGYYGYTF
>.|TRBV7-6|14|.|TRBJ1-1
TGTGCCAGCAGCCCACCGAGACGACAACTACCCAACCTCTTT
CASSPPRRQLPNLF
>.|TRBV30|11|.|TRBJ1-1
TGTGCCTGGATGCTTGACAGGGAAGCTTTCTTT
CAWMLDREAFF
>.|TRBV5-1|14|.|TRBJ1-2
TGCGCCAGCAGCTCTAGGACCCCCAACTATGGCTACACCTTC
CASSSRTPNYGYTF
>.|TRBV18|13|.|TRBJ2-1
TGTGCCAGCTCACCAGCTAGTAGGAATGAGCAGTTCTTC
CASSPASRNEQFF
>TRBD1|TRBV10-3|13|.|TRBJ1-2
TGTGCCATCAGTGAGAGACAGGGTCATGGCTACACCTTC
CAISERQGHGYTF
>TRBD2|TRBV18|17|.|TRBJ2-5
TGTGCCAGCTCACTTAGGCATGGGAGGGCCCTCCAAGAGACCCAGTACTTC
CASSLRHGRALQETQYF
>.|TRBV15|21|.|TRBJ1-2
TGTGCCACCAGCAGAGGGAACGGTATTACAGGCCGGGGGGCACTTAACTATGGCTACACCTTC
CATSRGNGITGRGALNYGYTF
>.|TRBV12-3/TRBV12-4|11|.|TRBJ2-7
TGTGCCACCTCGATTGGGGGCGAGCAGTACTTC
CATSIGGEQYF
>TRBD1|TRBV5-1|15|.|TRBJ1-1
TGCGCCAGCAGCTTTAGGACAGGGGGAGACACTGAAGCTTTCTTT
CASSFRTGGDTEAFF